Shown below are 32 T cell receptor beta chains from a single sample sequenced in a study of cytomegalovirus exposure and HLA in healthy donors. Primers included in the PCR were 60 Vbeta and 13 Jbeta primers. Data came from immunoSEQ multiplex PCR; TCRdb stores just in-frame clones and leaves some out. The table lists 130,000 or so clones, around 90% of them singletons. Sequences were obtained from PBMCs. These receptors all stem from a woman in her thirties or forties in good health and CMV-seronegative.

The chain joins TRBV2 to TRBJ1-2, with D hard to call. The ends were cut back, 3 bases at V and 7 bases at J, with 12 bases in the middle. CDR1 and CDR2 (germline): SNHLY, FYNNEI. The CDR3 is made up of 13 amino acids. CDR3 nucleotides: TGTGCCAGCAGTGATAGGCGGGAAGCTGGCTACACCTTC. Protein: CASSDRREAGYTF.

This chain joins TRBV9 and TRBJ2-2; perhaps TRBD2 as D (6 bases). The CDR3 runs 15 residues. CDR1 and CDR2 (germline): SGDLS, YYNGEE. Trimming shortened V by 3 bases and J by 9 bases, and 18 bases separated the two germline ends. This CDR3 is CASSARKEGHWELFF. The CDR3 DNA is TGTGCCAGCAGCGCCCGAAAGGAGGGTCACTGGGAGCTGTTTTTT.

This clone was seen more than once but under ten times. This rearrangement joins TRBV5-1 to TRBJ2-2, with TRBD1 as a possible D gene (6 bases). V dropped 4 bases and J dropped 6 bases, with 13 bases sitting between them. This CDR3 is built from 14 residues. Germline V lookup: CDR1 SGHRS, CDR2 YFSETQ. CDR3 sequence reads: CASSLGAGAGELFF. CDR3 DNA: TGCGCCAGCAGCCTGGGCGCAGGGGCCGGGGAGCTGTTTTTT.

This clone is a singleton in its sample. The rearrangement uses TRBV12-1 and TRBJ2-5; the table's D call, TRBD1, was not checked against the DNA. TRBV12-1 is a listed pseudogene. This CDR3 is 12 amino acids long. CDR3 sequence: CASGGRKETQYF. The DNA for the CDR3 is TGTGCCAGCGGGGGCAGAAAAGAGACCCAGTACTTC.

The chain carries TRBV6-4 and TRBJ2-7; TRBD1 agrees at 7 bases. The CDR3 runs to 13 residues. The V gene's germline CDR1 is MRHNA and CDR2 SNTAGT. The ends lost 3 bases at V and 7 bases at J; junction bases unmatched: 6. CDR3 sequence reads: CASSEGGKSEQYF. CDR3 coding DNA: TGTGCCAGCAGTGAAGGGGGCAAGAGTGAGCAGTACTTC.

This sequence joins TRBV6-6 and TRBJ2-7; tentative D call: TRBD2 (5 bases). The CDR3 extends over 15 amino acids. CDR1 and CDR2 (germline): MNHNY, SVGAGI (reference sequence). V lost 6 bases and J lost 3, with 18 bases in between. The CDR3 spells CASSITSREYYEQYF. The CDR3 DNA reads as TGTGCCAGCAGCATAACGTCGAGGGAGTACTACGAGCAGTACTTC.

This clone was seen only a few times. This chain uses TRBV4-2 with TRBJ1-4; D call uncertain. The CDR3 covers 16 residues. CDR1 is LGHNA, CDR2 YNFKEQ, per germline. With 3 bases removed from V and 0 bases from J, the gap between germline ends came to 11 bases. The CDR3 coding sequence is TGTGCCAGCAGCCAGATCCAGGATGCAACTAATGAAAAACTGTTTTTT. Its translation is CASSQIQDATNEKLFF.

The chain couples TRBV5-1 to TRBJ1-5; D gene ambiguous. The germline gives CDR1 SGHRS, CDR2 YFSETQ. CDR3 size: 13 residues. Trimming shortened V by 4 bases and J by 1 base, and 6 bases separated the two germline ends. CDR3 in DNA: TGCGCCAGCAGCGCGGCCAGCAATCAGCCCCAGCATTTT. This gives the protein CASSAASNQPQHF. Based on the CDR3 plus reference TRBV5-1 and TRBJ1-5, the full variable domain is KAGVTQTPRYLIKTRGQQVTLSCSPISGHRSVSWYQQTPGQGLQFLFEYFSETQRNKGNFPGRFSGRQFSNSRSEMNVSTLELGDSALYLCASSAASNQPQHFGDGTRLSIL.

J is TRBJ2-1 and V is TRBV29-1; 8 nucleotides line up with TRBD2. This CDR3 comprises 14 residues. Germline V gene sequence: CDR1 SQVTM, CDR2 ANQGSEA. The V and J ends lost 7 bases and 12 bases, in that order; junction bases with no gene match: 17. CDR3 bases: TGCAGCGCCGTCCCCGAGCCCACTAGCGGTGGGCAGTTCTTC. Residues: CSAVPEPTSGGQFF.

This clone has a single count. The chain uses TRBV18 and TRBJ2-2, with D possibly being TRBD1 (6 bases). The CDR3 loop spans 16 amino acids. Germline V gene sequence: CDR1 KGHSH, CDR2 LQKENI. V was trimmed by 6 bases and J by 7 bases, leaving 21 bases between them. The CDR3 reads CASSQAGQNLGGELFF. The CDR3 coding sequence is TGTGCCAGCTCCCAGGCCGGACAGAACCTCGGCGGGGAGCTGTTTTTT.

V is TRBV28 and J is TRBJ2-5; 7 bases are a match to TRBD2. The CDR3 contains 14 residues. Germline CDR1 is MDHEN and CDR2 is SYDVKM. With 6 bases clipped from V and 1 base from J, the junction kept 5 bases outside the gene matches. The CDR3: CASSGPGGQETQYF. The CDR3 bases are TGTGCCAGCAGCGGACCGGGAGGCCAAGAGACCCAGTACTTC.

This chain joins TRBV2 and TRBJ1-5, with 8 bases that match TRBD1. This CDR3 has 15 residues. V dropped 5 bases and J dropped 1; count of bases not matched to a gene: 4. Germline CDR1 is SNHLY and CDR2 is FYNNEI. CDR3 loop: CASSPQGVSNQPQHF. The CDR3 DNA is TGTGCCAGCAGTCCACAGGGGGTAAGCAATCAGCCCCAGCATTTT.

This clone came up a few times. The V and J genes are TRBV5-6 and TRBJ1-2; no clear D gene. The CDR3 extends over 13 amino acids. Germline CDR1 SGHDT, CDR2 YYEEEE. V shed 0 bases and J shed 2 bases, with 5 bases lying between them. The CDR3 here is CASSLDRNYGYTF. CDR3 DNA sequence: TGTGCCAGCAGCTTGGACAGAAACTATGGCTACACCTTC.

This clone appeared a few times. The CDR3 DNA is TGTGCCAGCAGCCCAAGCTCGCGGCTAGCGGGAGCGGGCGGGGAGCTGTTTTTT. It specifies CASSPSSRLAGAGGELFF. The chain is built from TRBV9 and TRBJ2-2, with 10 bases identical to TRBD2. There are 18 residues in the CDR3. The V segment lost 4 bases and the J segment 7 bases; nucleotides outside the gene matches: 16. Germline V lookup: CDR1 SGDLS, CDR2 YYNGEE.

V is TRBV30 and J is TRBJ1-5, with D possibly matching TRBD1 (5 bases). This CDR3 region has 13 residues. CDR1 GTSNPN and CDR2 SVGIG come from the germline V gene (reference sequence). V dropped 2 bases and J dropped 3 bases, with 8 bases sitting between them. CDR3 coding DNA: TGTGCCTGGAGTAGGGACTCCAATCAGCCCCAGCATTTT. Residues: CAWSRDSNQPQHF.

CDR3 nucleotides: TGTGCCAGCAGTTTCCATCAGGGGAACTATGGCTACACCTTC. Translated, it gives CASSFHQGNYGYTF. The rearrangement uses TRBV28 and TRBJ1-2, with a tentative D call TRBD1 (6 bases). Trimming pared 3 bases from V and 2 bases from J, leaving 10 bases between. The length of the CDR3 is 14 residues. In germline, CDR1 is MDHEN, CDR2 SYDVKM.

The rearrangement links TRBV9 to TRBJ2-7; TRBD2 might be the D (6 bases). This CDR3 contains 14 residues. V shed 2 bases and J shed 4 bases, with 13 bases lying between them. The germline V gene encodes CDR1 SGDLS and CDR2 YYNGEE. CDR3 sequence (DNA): TGTGCCAGCAGCGTGGGACTTGCCCATTACGAGCAGTACTTC. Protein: CASSVGLAHYEQYF. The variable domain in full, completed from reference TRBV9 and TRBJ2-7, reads DSGVTQTPKHLITATGQRVTLRCSPRSGDLSVYWYQQSLDQGLQFLIQYYNGEERAKGNILERFSAQQFPDLHSELNLSSLELGDSALYFCASSVGLAHYEQYFGPGTRLTVT.

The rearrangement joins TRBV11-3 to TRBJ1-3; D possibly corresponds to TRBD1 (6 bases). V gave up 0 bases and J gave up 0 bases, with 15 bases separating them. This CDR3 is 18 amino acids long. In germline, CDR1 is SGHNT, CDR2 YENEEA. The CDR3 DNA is TGTGCCAGCAGCTTAGATCAAGGGGGATCTTACTCTGGAAACACCATATATTTT. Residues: CASSLDQGGSYSGNTIYF.

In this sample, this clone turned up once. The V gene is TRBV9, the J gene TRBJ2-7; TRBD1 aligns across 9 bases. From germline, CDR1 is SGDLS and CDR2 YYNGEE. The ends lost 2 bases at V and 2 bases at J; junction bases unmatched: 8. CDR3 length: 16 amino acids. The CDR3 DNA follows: TGTGCCAGCAGCGTTTTCCCGGGACAGGGTCCCTACGAGCAGTACTTC. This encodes CASSVFPGQGPYEQYF.

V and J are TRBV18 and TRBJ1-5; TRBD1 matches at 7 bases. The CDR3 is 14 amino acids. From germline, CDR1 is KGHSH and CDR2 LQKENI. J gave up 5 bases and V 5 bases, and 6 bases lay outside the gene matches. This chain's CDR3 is CASSTIGQDQPQHF. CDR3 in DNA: TGTGCCAGCTCAACCATAGGACAGGATCAGCCCCAGCATTTT.

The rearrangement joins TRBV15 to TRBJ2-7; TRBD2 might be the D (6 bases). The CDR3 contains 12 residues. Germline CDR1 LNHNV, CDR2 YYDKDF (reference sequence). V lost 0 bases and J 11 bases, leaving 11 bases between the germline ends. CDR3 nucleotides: TGTGCCACCAGCAGAGATCGTCGGGAGAAGTACTTC. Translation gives CATSRDRREKYF. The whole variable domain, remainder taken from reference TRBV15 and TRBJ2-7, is DAMVIQNPRYQVTQFGKPVTLSCSQTLNHNVMYWYQQKSSQAPKLLFHYYDKDFNNEADTPDNFQSRRPNTSFCFLDIRSPGLGDTAMYLCATSRDRREKYFGPGTRLTVT.

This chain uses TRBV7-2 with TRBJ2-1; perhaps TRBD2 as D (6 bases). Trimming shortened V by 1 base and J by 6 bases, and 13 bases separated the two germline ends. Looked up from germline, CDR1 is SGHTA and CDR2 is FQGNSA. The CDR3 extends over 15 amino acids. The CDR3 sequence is CASSLVYGSVNEQFF. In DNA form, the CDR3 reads TGTGCCAGCAGCTTAGTATACGGGAGTGTCAATGAGCAGTTCTTC.

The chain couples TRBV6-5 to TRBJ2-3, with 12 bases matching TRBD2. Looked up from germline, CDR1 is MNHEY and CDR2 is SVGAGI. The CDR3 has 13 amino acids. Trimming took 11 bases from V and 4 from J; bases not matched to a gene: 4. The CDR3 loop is CAVRLAGADTQYF. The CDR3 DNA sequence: TGTGCCGTAAGACTAGCGGGAGCAGATACGCAGTATTTT.

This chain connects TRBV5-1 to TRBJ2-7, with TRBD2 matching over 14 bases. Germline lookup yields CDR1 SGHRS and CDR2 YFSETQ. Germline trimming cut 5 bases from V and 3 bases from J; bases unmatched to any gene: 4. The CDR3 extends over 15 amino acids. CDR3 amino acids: CASRSTSGGVYEQYF. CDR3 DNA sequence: TGCGCCAGCAGGTCGACTAGCGGGGGGGTCTACGAGCAGTACTTC.

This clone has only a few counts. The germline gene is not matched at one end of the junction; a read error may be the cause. This chain's CDR3 is CASSQGLAGYYEQYF. The CDR3 DNA is TGTGCCAGCAGCCAAGGACTAGCGGGGTACTACGAGCAGTACTTC. The rearrangement links TRBV4-1 to TRBJ2-7; 12 bases map to TRBD2. The germline CDR1 and CDR2 sequences are MGHRA and YSYEKL. CDR3 length equals 15 residues.

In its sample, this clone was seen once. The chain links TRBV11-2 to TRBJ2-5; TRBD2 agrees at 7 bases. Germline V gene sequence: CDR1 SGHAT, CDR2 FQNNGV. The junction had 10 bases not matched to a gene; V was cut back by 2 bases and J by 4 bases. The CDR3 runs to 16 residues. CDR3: CASSLSIRGGRETQYF. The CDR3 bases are TGTGCCAGCAGCTTAAGTATCCGGGGCGGGAGAGAGACCCAGTACTTC.

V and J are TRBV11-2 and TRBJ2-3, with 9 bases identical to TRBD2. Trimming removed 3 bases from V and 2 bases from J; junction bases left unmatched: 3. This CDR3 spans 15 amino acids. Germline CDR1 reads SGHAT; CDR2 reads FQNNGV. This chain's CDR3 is CASSLLAGSTDTQYF. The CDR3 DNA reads TGTGCCAGCAGCTTGCTAGCGGGATCCACAGATACGCAGTATTTT.

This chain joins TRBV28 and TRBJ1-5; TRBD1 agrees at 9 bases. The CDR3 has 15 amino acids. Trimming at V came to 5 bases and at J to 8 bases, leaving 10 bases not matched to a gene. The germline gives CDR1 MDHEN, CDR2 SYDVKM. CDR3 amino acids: CASSRQDRGHKPQHF. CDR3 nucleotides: TGTGCCAGCAGTCGCCAGGACAGGGGCCATAAGCCCCAGCATTTT.

The DNA of the CDR3 is TGTGCCAGCAGTTCGTTGACTAGCGGGAGTTGGGAGCAGTACTTC. The encoded protein is CASSSLTSGSWEQYF. The V gene is TRBV27, the J gene TRBJ2-7, with 12 bases fitting TRBD2. From germline, CDR1 is MNHEY and CDR2 SMNVEV (reference sequence). CDR3 length equals 15 residues. The ends lost 4 bases at V and 7 bases at J; junction bases unmatched: 8.

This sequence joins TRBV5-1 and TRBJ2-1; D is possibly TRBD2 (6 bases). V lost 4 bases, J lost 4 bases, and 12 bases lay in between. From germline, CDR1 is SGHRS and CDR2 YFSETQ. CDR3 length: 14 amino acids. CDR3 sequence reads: CASSPGEAYNEQFF. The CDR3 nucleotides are TGCGCCAGCAGCCCGGGGGAAGCATACAATGAGCAGTTCTTC. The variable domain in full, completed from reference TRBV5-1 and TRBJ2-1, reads KAGVTQTPRYLIKTRGQQVTLSCSPISGHRSVSWYQQTPGQGLQFLFEYFSETQRNKGNFPGRFSGRQFSNSRSEMNVSTLELGDSALYLCASSPGEAYNEQFFGPGTRLTVL.

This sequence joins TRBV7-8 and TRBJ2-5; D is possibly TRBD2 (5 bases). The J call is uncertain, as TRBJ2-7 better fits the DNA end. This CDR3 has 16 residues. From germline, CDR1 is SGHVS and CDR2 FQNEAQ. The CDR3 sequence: CASSPPRILGRYEQYF. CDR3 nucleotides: TGTGCCAGCAGCCCCCCCCGAATACTAGGACGCTACGAGCAGTACTTC.

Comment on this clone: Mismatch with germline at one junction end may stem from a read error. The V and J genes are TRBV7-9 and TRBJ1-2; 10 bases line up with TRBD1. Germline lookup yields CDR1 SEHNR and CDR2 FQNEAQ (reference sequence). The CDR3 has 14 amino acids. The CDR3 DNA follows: TGTTCCAGCAGCTTAGACAGGGGGCCCAGTGGCTACACCTTC. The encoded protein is CSSSLDRGPSGYTF.